The rows below give T cell receptor beta chains drawn from one sample of a study of cytomegalovirus exposure and HLA in healthy donors. Assay used: immunoSEQ multiplex PCR; TCRdb lists only in-frame clones, some missing. This table holds 160,000 or so clones, around 80% found once. The material sequenced was PBMCs. These receptors originate from a man aged 50-59 years in good health and CMV-seropositive. The conserved cysteine and the conserved F or W are not part of the CDR3 here. Each record gives: V gene, J gene, clone size, CDR3 length, CDR3 protein. For some rows the clone size is stated as once, few or many, or as a class when expanded; others skip it.

>TRBV4-2|TRBJ2-5|few|14
ASSLGLAGDQETQY
>TRBV5-1|TRBJ2-3|-|13
ASSLDRASTDTQY
>TRBV18|TRBJ1-1|-|18
ASSPTRVERGSWGDTEAF
>TRBV5-1|TRBJ2-5|-|15
ASSLTRPGGVEETQY
>TRBV2|TRBJ2-1|-|12
ASSSGLRRNEQF
>TRBV5-1|TRBJ1-1|-|11
ASSLGGEGEAF
>TRBV25-1|TRBJ1-1|-|12
ASSAGQRHTEAF
>TRBV11-2|TRBJ2-5|-|14
ASSLGFGSDQETQY
>TRBV9|TRBJ2-5|-|11
ASSADSQETQY
>TRBV6-5|TRBJ1-1|-|13
ASRRVGASDTEAF
>TRBV15|TRBJ1-5|-|12
ATSRGQVNQPQH
>TRBV10-3|TRBJ1-6|-|13
AIRLGQSSNSPLH
>TRBV27|TRBJ2-3|-|13
ASRISGGESDTQY
>TRBV6-4|TRBJ1-6|-|12
ASSDTGANSPLH
>TRBV5-6|TRBJ2-3|few|14
ASSLDGTESTDTQY
>TRBV29-1|TRBJ1-1|-|13
SVERRGASHTEAF
>TRBV4-3|TRBJ1-1|-|12
ASSRGTGNTEAF
>TRBV4-1|TRBJ1-1|-|14
ASSQDSAGVNTEAF
>TRBV4-1|TRBJ2-7|-|13
ASSSQTGVFYEQY
>TRBV6-4|TRBJ2-3|-|16
ASSPGLAGGRSTDTQY
>TRBV9|TRBJ2-1|-|14
ASSVSGQGTRYEQF
>TRBV15|TRBJ1-5|once|14
ATSRGDRGSNQPQH
>TRBV11-3|TRBJ2-5|-|14
ASSPSLAIMGETQY
>TRBV5-1|TRBJ2-1|-|12
ASSPVAGDREQF
>TRBV9|TRBJ2-4|-|11
ASSVGGKDIQY
>TRBV27|TRBJ1-1|-|13
ASSFGVPMNTEAF
>TRBV6-6|TRBJ2-3|-|13
ASSQTSGYTDTQY
>TRBV5-1|TRBJ2-5|few|17
ASSRRPGTSGGLQETQY
>TRBV6-1|TRBJ2-2|-|11
ASHGGGTGELF
>TRBV7-9|TRBJ1-1|few|12
ASSPGGDYTEAF
>TRBV9|TRBJ2-7|few|13
ASSVEAGGVYEQY
>TRBV6-1|TRBJ1-5|-|14
ASSEARRTGNQPQH
>TRBV28|TRBJ1-2|-|12
ASSSDTGSYGYT
>TRBV27|TRBJ1-5|-|18
ASSPRRDRGGGRSNQPQH
>TRBV6-6|TRBJ2-7|-|12
ASSAPGQYYEQY
>TRBV5-4|TRBJ2-7|-|14
ASSPGGQTRGYEQY
>TRBV5-6|TRBJ1-2|-|12
ASSRRISNYGYT
>TRBV7-9|TRBJ1-1|-|10
SSSQGGTEAF
>TRBV6-5|TRBJ1-4|-|12
ASSRPGQIEKLF
>TRBV9|TRBJ2-1|-|13
ASSGSGSSYNEQF
>TRBV18|TRBJ1-5|few|15
ASSPGTGSRGNQPQH
>TRBV7-9|TRBJ1-3|-|17
ASSATGTGALPSGNTIY
>TRBV6-1|TRBJ1-2|few|13
ASSIKQSISYGYT
>TRBV6-1|TRBJ2-7|-|14
ASSVQGQGGSYEQY
>TRBV30|TRBJ2-1|-|9
AWVSGREQF